This TCR beta chain originates from a study of T cell responses to AZD1222 COVID-19 vaccine. Only in-frame clones appear in the TCRdb table, and some are missing; sequencing was by immunoSEQ multiplex PCR. The sample includes roughly 100,000 clones, roughly 91% of them seen just once. Trimming took 1 base from V and 4 from J, leaving 14 bases between them. Germline CDR1 LGHNA, CDR2 YSLEER. The length of the CDR3 is 16 residues. This TCR came from an adult who received the AZD1222 COVID-19 vaccine. This chain uses TRBV4-3 with TRBJ1-3, with unresolved D. Material: peripheral blood, obtained 28 days after the second AZD1222 dose. CDR3 in DNA: TGCGCCAGCAGCCAAGGGGAGAGTTATATCGGAAACACCATATATTTT. As protein: CASSQGESYIGNTIYF.